This is a list of T cell receptor beta chains from one sample in a study of blood T cell repertoires in COVID-19. Some clones are missing from TCRdb's copy, which holds only in-frame ones; the method was immunoSEQ multiplex PCR. The table lists about 200,000 clones, 70% to 90% of them singletons, with about 10% in the top ten. Sample: peripheral blood. Source of these receptors: a woman aged 45-65 years with COVID-19, enrolled during active disease. The conserved cysteine and the conserved F or W are not part of the CDR3 here. The D gene is left open where the match is weak.

TRBJ2-7 | 13 | TRBV13 | TRBD2 | ASSPGLAGTYEQY
TRBJ2-1 | 14 | TRBV5-6 | TRBD1 | ASSSRDRGTYNEQF
TRBJ1-2 | 13 | TRBV7-8 | TRBD1 | ASSFGQGGNSGYT
TRBJ2-3 | 13 | TRBV7-6 | . | ASSSGQGWTDTQY
TRBJ1-5 | 14 | TRBV7-8 | . | ASSSTDSAGNQPQH
TRBJ2-3 | 11 | TRBV5-1 | . | ASSEDFTDTQY
TRBJ2-1 | 14 | TRBV19 | TRBD1 | ASSPQGQSSYNEQF
TRBJ1-1 | 13 | TRBV19 | . | ASFARAGLNTEAF
TRBJ2-3 | 13 | TRBV3-1/TRBV3-2 | . | ASSHYGRDTDTQY
TRBJ1-1 | 12 | TRBV11-3 | . | ASSLRGGNTEAF
TRBJ2-3 | 13 | TRBV5-6 | . | ASSPMTTSTDTQY
TRBJ1-1 | 12 | TRBV19 | TRBD1 | ATAAGTGVTEAF
TRBJ2-3 | 13 | TRBV19 | . | ASSIAPSGTDTQY
TRBJ2-3 | 12 | TRBV2 | TRBD2 | AQSLAGFTDTQY
TRBJ1-1 | 12 | TRBV11-3 | . | ASSLRQLNTEAF
TRBJ2-1 | 12 | TRBV4-1 | TRBD2 | ASSHAGDYNEQF
TRBJ1-1 | 10 | TRBV30 | . | AWKARTDEAF
TRBJ2-2 | 11 | TRBV15 | . | ATSRDPGGELF
TRBJ1-2 | 8 | TRBV28 | . | ASGAYGYT
TRBJ2-2 | 12 | TRBV29-1 | . | SVEGGPNTGELF
TRBJ1-1 | 13 | TRBV6-6 | . | ASSYSPGSYTEAF
TRBJ1-6 | 11 | TRBV2 | . | ASSPSSNSPLH
TRBJ2-5 | 15 | TRBV5-1 | TRBD2 | ASRERGLRTSWETQY
TRBJ2-3 | 10 | TRBV7-7 | . | ASSSDRTTQY
TRBJ1-2 | 13 | TRBV5-4 | TRBD1 | ASSTDRGRVDGYT
TRBJ2-5 | 15 | TRBV5-4 | TRBD1 | ASSFPSPGTVQETQY
TRBJ2-3 | 14 | TRBV9 | TRBD2 | ASSVGAGALTGTQY
TRBJ1-1 | 12 | TRBV5-1 | . | ASSLDRPNTEAF
TRBJ1-1 | 13 | TRBV15 | TRBD1 | ATSRDRGQDTEAF
TRBJ2-3 | 12 | TRBV5-1 | . | ASSLVAGKDTQY
TRBJ2-2 | 14 | TRBV6-6 | TRBD2 | ASSFSGGGNTGELF
TRBJ1-3 | 14 | TRBV4-2 | . | ASSQGAGVPGNTIY